What follows is one TCR beta chain and its context. These data belong to a study of blood T cell repertoires in COVID-19. Germline V gives CDR1 SGHVS, CDR2 FQNEAQ. V dropped 5 bases and J dropped 7; count of bases not matched to a gene: 9. This CDR3 has 15 amino acids. TCRdb's copy holds only in-frame clones and misses some; the assay was immunoSEQ multiplex PCR. The sample has around 300,000 clones, 88% seen once. The clonotype comes from a woman aged 45-60 years with active or convalescent COVID-19. The V and J genes are TRBV7-8 and TRBJ1-3; TRBD1 agrees at 9 bases. The sequenced sample was peripheral blood. The CDR3 sequence is CASSPYGTGFNTIYF. The CDR3 nucleotides read TGTGCCAGCAGCCCTTACGGGACAGGGTTCAACACCATATATTTT.